Presented here are 20 T cell receptor beta chains from one specimen sequenced in a study of T cell repertoires in cytomegalovirus infection. For these receptors, no antigen is known. TCRdb ran MiXCR on the reads and lists one entry per CDR3 protein. The sample consists of fewer than 150,000 distinct CDR3 sequences, over 30% of them appearing once. This material consisted of CD8+ T cells from cultured PBMCs, taken from culture after CMV antigen stimulation. These receptors all stem from a human donor in good health (CMV status not recorded). Some clones in this sample may be carry-over from other donors' samples.

The chain carries TRBV4-3 and TRBJ1-5; tentative D call: TRBD1 (5 bases). Germline lookup yields CDR1 LGHNA and CDR2 YSLEER. Trimming pared 0 bases from V and 4 bases from J, leaving 13 bases between. The CDR3 length is 16 residues. The CDR3, as DNA: TGCGCCAGCAGCCAAGAGGTAGGGGCTTGGAATCAGCCCCAGCATTTT. It specifies CASSQEVGAWNQPQHF.

The chain couples TRBV7-9 to TRBJ2-7, with TRBD1 matching 8 bases. CDR1 and CDR2 (germline): SEHNR, FQNEAQ (reference sequence). Trimming at V came to 5 bases and at J to 7 bases, leaving 13 bases not matched to a gene. The CDR3 extends over 15 amino acids. CDR3 DNA sequence: TGTGCCAGCAGCCCCACCGCGACAGGGGAGAGGGAGCAGTACTTC. Amino acid sequence: CASSPTATGEREQYF.

Concerning this clonotype: A read error is likely, as this CDR3 ends without the conserved phenylalanine or tryptophan. The V call is TRBV7-6, the J call TRBJ2-1; D could derive from TRBD1 or TRBD2 (6 bases each). Germline assignment: CDR1 SGHVS and CDR2 FNYEAQ. Between the trimmed V and J ends, which lost 5 bases and 8 bases, there was a span of 16 bases. CDR3 length: 14 amino acids. CDR3 amino acids: CASSPTSGAHEQFS. The CDR3 DNA reads as TGTGCCAGCAGCCCTACGTCGGGGGCGCATGAGCAGTTCTCC.

The sample holds a few counts of this clonotype. The chain couples TRBV19 to TRBJ1-5; D is unresolved. CDR1 is LNHDA, CDR2 SQIVND, per germline (reference sequence). V was trimmed by 5 bases and J by 2 bases, leaving 16 bases between them. The CDR3 length is 16 residues. CDR3 DNA sequence: TGTGCCAGTAGTCCCGCGGTGGAGGAGGGCAATCAGCCCCAGCATTTT. Translated: CASSPAVEEGNQPQHF.

This clonotype was counted between two and nine times. The J gene is TRBJ2-2, the V gene TRBV9; 8 bases align to TRBD1. Germline CDR1 and CDR2: SGDLS and YYNGEE. The CDR3 loop spans 15 amino acids. V lost 3 bases to trimming and J lost 2 bases; unmatched junction nucleotides: 3. The CDR3 loop is CASSGGTGNTGELFF. Written as DNA, the CDR3 is TGTGCCAGCAGCGGTGGGACAGGCAACACCGGGGAGCTGTTTTTT.

Many counts were recorded for this clonotype. V usage is TRBV10-3 and J usage is TRBJ1-1; perhaps TRBD1 as D (6 bases). The germline V and J ends were trimmed by 6 bases and 0 bases, with 11 bases remaining between them. In germline, CDR1 is ENHRY, CDR2 SYGVKD. The CDR3 runs to 14 residues. The CDR3 loop reads CAIRSQGMNTEAFF. In DNA form, the CDR3 reads TGTGCCATCAGATCACAGGGCATGAACACTGAAGCTTTCTTT.

This clonotype appeared once. CDR3: CSVVGGLSTEAFF. The CDR3 DNA is TGCAGCGTTGTAGGGGGGCTGAGCACTGAAGCTTTCTTT. The chain combines TRBV29-1 with TRBJ1-1; a possible D gene is TRBD1 (6 bases). The CDR3 runs to 13 residues. The germline V gene has CDR1 SQVTM and CDR2 ANQGSEA. Deletions cut 4 bases from V and 4 bases from J, with 13 bases between.

The J gene is TRBJ1-5, the V gene TRBV4-1; D gene ambiguous. This CDR3 spans 14 amino acids. CDR1 and CDR2 (germline): MGHRA, YSYEKL. Between the trimmed V and J ends, which lost 6 bases and 6 bases, there was a span of 15 bases. This CDR3 is CASSQTTWGQPQHF. The CDR3 coding sequence is TGCGCCAGCAGTCAAACGACTTGGGGTCAGCCCCAGCATTTT.

A few counts support this clonotype. The J gene is TRBJ1-2, the V gene TRBV12-3 or TRBV12-4, with D tentatively TRBD1 (5 bases). The CDR3 has 14 residues. V gave up 4 bases and J gave up 3 bases, with 12 bases separating them. DNA of the CDR3: TGTGCCAGCAGTTCCCGACAGTTCCACTATGGCTACACCTTC. The encoded protein is CASSSRQFHYGYTF.

There are many counts of this clonotype. The rearrangement joins TRBV7-2 to TRBJ2-7; D is uncertain. CDR3 length equals 16 residues. The ends were cut back, 1 base at V and 0 bases at J, with 13 bases in the middle. The germline gives CDR1 SGHTA, CDR2 FQGNSA. As DNA, the CDR3 is TGTGCCAGCAGCTTAGTGGGCAGTAGGAGCTCCTACGAGCAGTACTTC. Its translation is CASSLVGSRSSYEQYF.

The V call is TRBV20-1, the J call TRBJ2-5; no clear D gene. CDR1 DFQATT and CDR2 SNEGSKA come from the germline V gene (reference sequence). The length of the CDR3 is 14 residues. Trimming pared 0 bases from V and 7 bases from J, leaving 15 bases between. CDR3 nucleotides: TGCAGTGCTAGAGATCTTGGGGTAGTGGCGACCCAGTACTTC. Its protein product is CSARDLGVVATQYF.

The rearrangement links TRBV20-1 to TRBJ2-5; no clear D gene. Germline values: CDR1 DFQATT, CDR2 SNEGSKA (reference sequence). The CDR3 contains 13 residues. V gave up 3 bases and J gave up 3 bases, with 11 bases separating them. The CDR3 DNA reads TGCAGTGCTAGCCCCGGTCCCGAAGAGACCCAGTACTTC. Protein: CSASPGPEETQYF.

J is TRBJ1-2 and V is TRBV7-9, with D possibly TRBD1 on 6 matching bases. V lost 6 bases and J 2 bases, leaving 16 bases between the germline ends. The germline CDR1 and CDR2 sequences are SEHNR and FQNEAQ (reference sequence). The CDR3 is made up of 15 amino acids. In DNA, the CDR3 is TGTGCCAGCAGTCCCCTACAGGGAATCAACTATGGCTACACCTTC. Protein: CASSPLQGINYGYTF. Based on the CDR3 plus reference TRBV7-9 and TRBJ1-2, the full variable domain is DTGVSQNPRHKITKRGQNVTFRCDPISEHNRLYWYRQTLGQGPEFLTYFQNEAQLEKSRLLSDRFSAERPKGSFSTLEIQRTEQGDSAMYLCASSPLQGINYGYTFGSGTRLTVV.

This sequence joins TRBV5-1 and TRBJ1-3, with D unresolved. In germline, CDR1 is SGHRS, CDR2 YFSETQ. The CDR3 length is 16 residues. V was trimmed by 0 bases and J by 0 bases, leaving 10 bases between them. The CDR3 sequence is CASSLDGVLSGNTIYF. For the CDR3, the DNA is TGCGCCAGCAGCTTGGACGGAGTTCTCTCTGGAAACACCATATATTTT.

The chain recombines TRBV5-6 with TRBJ2-7, with TRBD2 matching over 9 bases. V shed 4 bases and J 12 bases; nucleotides not matched to a gene: 8. Per germline, CDR1 SGHDT and CDR2 YYEEEE. The CDR3 extends over 12 amino acids. The CDR3 here is CASSAGGVVAYF. The CDR3 DNA reads as TGTGCCAGCAGCGCGGGAGGGGTCGTGGCGTACTTC.

This clonotype has just a few counts. The J gene is TRBJ1-2, the V gene TRBV7-2; D is possibly TRBD1 (5 bases). V lost 8 bases and J 2 bases, leaving 15 bases between the germline ends. The CDR3 loop spans 14 amino acids. Germline V gene data show CDR1 as SGHTA and CDR2 as FQGNSA. CDR3 nucleotide sequence: TGTGCCAGCGAAGATTTCCGGGACAACTATGGCTACACCTTC. It yields the protein CASEDFRDNYGYTF.

The chain carries TRBV6-5 and TRBJ2-1, with D hard to call. The V gene lost 2 bases and the J gene lost 6 bases, with 11 bases spanning the gap. Germline values: CDR1 MNHEY, CDR2 SVGAGI. This CDR3 region has 14 residues. The CDR3 DNA is TGTGCCAGCAGTTACACGCGTCCGGGCAATGAGCAGTTCTTC. It specifies CASSYTRPGNEQFF.

This clonotype has at least ten counts. This chain links TRBV15 with TRBJ2-7, with D unclear. Germline lookup yields CDR1 LNHNV and CDR2 YYDKDF (reference sequence). The CDR3 consists of 15 residues. The ends were cut back, 0 bases at V and 0 bases at J, with 9 bases in the middle. This CDR3 reads CATSRDLGVSYEQYF. In DNA form, the CDR3 reads TGTGCCACCAGCAGAGATCTTGGGGTCTCCTACGAGCAGTACTTC. The variable domain in full, with the rest retrieved from reference TRBV15 and TRBJ2-7, is DAMVIQNPRYQVTQFGKPVTLSCSQTLNHNVMYWYQQKSSQAPKLLFHYYDKDFNNEADTPDNFQSRRPNTSFCFLDIRSPGLGDTAMYLCATSRDLGVSYEQYFGPGTRLTVT.

This clonotype was seen at least ten times. CDR3 sequence reads: CASSYRTGTYEQYF. CDR3 bases: TGTGCCAGTAGCTATCGGACAGGAACCTACGAGCAGTACTTC. The rearrangement joins TRBV19 to TRBJ2-7; 7 nucleotides line up with TRBD1. Trimming at V came to 6 bases and at J to 2 bases, leaving 7 bases not matched to a gene. Per the germline V gene, CDR1 is LNHDA and CDR2 is SQIVND (reference sequence). This CDR3 is built from 14 residues.

A few counts support this clonotype. The V and J genes are TRBV28 and TRBJ2-6, with 7 bases fitting TRBD1. The V gene's germline CDR1 is MDHEN and CDR2 SYDVKM. This CDR3 is built from 15 residues. V trimming: 6 bases; J trimming: 1 base; junction bases outside the gene matches: 3. The CDR3 is CASSRQGSGANVLTF. In nucleotides, the CDR3 is TGTGCCAGCAGCCGACAGGGATCTGGGGCCAACGTCCTGACTTTC.